This T cell receptor (beta chain) came from a study of T-cell memory formation after mild COVID-19. Study observations and caveats: Contracting clones from day 15 to 85 showed balanced CD4/CD8; later expanders favored CD4+. Pre-infection memory harbored some responding clones, suggesting cross-reactive memory joined.

From 5'RACE with constant-segment primers came TCR alpha and TCR beta cDNA libraries that carried sample barcodes and UMIs. TCRdb analysed the 5' RACE reads with MiXCR anew, one entry per CDR3 protein. This sample yields approximately 100,000 distinct CDR3 sequences, of which roughly an eighth are seen a single time; approximately 30% belongs to the top ten. This clonotype was counted a few times. What it binds is unknown. The CDR3 loop spans 12 amino acids. The ends were cut back, 4 bases at V and 6 bases at J, with 10 bases in the middle. The gene calls are TRBV12-3 or TRBV12-4 and TRBJ2-7, with D perhaps matching TRBD1 (6 bases). This TCR came from an adult woman who had mild COVID-19 (a few samples of this study predate the infection). Cell type and time point are not known. The specimen sequenced was PBMCs or a T cell subset sorted from them (not recorded which). The CDR3 DNA reads TGTGCCAGCAGTTCAACAGGGTGCGAGCAGTACTTC. It yields the protein CASSSTGCEQYF.